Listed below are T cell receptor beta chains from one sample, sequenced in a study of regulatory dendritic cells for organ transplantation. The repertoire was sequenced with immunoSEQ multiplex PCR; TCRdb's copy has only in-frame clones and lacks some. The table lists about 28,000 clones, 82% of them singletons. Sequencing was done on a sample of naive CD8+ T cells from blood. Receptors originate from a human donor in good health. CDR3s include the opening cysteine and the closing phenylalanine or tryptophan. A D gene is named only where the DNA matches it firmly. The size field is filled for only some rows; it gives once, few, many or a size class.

TGTGCCACCAGCACCCAGGGGGATGAGCAGTTCTTC,CATSTQGDEQFF,TRBD1,-,TRBV15,TRBJ2-1
TGTGCCAGTACCCCCCTAGCGGGAAGGACCGGGGAGCTGTTTTTT,CASTPLAGRTGELFF,TRBD2,few,TRBV19,TRBJ2-2
TGTGCCAGCAGTTACTCGGCAGGGGAGGGCACTGAAGCTTTCTTT,CASSYSAGEGTEAFF,-,few,TRBV6-5,TRBJ1-1
TGTGCCAGTAGATCCCGGGACAGCCTTTACAATGAGCAGTTCTTC,CASRSRDSLYNEQFF,TRBD1,-,TRBV19,TRBJ2-1
TGCGCCAGCAGCTTGAGACAGGTCGTACCTTTCTCCTACAATGAGCAGTTCTTC,CASSLRQVVPFSYNEQFF,-,-,TRBV5-1,TRBJ2-1
TGTGCCAGCAGGACGGGACAGGGAGGTCAGGAAAAACTGTTTTTT,CASRTGQGGQEKLFF,TRBD1,-,TRBV6-5,TRBJ1-4
TGTGCCAGCAGCTTAGAAGGACAGGGGTTAAACACTGAAGCTTTCTTT,CASSLEGQGLNTEAFF,TRBD1,-,TRBV7-9,TRBJ1-1
TGTGCCAGCAGCTTAGTCAGGGGCAACTATGGCTACACCTTC,CASSLVRGNYGYTF,-,-,TRBV7-2,TRBJ1-2
TGTGCCACCAGCAGAGGAAGGCAGGCAACTAATGAAAAACTGTTTTTT,CATSRGRQATNEKLFF,-,-,TRBV15,TRBJ1-4
TGTGCCAGCAGCTTAGGGGTTAGCGGGGGGCTCACAGATACGCAGTATTTT,CASSLGVSGGLTDTQYF,TRBD2,-,TRBV11-1,TRBJ2-3
TGTGCCAGCAGTCCAGGGGGTAGCAGCAATCAGCCCCAGCATTTT,CASSPGGSSNQPQHF,TRBD1,once,TRBV5-6,TRBJ1-5
TGTGCCAGCAGTCCCAGCGGGGGGGCCGTTTATACGCAGTATTTT,CASSPSGGAVYTQYF,TRBD2,-,TRBV27,TRBJ2-3
TGTGCCAGCAGCCGGACAGGGGTGGCTCAGCCCCAGCATTTT,CASSRTGVAQPQHF,TRBD1,few,TRBV5-6,TRBJ1-5
TGTGCCAGCAGCTCTGCATCAGGGGGCAATGAGCAGTTCTTC,CASSSASGGNEQFF,TRBD1,-,TRBV7-9,TRBJ2-1
TGTGCCACCAGCAGGACAGGCCTTTACCAAGAGACCCAGTACTTC,CATSRTGLYQETQYF,-,-,TRBV15,TRBJ2-5
TGTGCCAGCAGCTCCCTGGACAGGGGCTACGAGCAGTACTTC,CASSSLDRGYEQYF,TRBD1,-,TRBV11-3,TRBJ2-7
TGCGCCAGCAGCCGCGATTGGGACATTACCTACGAGCAGTACTTC,CASSRDWDITYEQYF,-,-,TRBV4-1,TRBJ2-7
TGTGCCAGCAGTAACGGACTAGCCGGTGAGACCCAGTACTTC,CASSNGLAGETQYF,TRBD2,-,TRBV6-5,TRBJ2-5
TGTGCCATCAGTGATGAGGTCGGGGACACCGGGGAGCTGTTTTTT,CAISDEVGDTGELFF,-,-,TRBV10-3,TRBJ2-2
TGTGCCAGCAGCTTAGCGCTAAGGGACAGCAAGAATTCACCCCTCCACTTT,CASSLALRDSKNSPLHF,TRBD1,-,TRBV7-9,TRBJ1-6
TGTGCCAGCAGCCAAGGCAGTTACTATGGCTACACCTTC,CASSQGSYYGYTF,-,-,TRBV4-2,TRBJ1-2
TGTGCCAGCTCACCGAGGGGACTCAATTCACCCCTCCACTTT,CASSPRGLNSPLHF,-,few,TRBV18,TRBJ1-6
TGTGCCAGCAGTGAAGGGGAAAGGCTAGCCTCACCCTACGAGCAGTACTTC,CASSEGERLASPYEQYF,-,few,TRBV2,TRBJ2-7
TGTGCCAGCAGCTCAGAAGAAGGACAGGGGAATGAGCAGTTCTTC,CASSSEEGQGNEQFF,TRBD1,-,TRBV11-1,TRBJ2-1
TGTGCCAGCAGCTTAACGGGAGGCACAGATACGCAGTATTTT,CASSLTGGTDTQYF,-,-,TRBV7-2,TRBJ2-3
TGTGCCAGCAGCGGCCGGGACAGGGGGAACACAGATACGCAGTATTTT,CASSGRDRGNTDTQYF,TRBD1,-,TRBV7-9,TRBJ2-3
TGCAGCACCCTGGGGGGGGGTAGCTCCTACGAGCAGTACTTC,CSTLGGGSSYEQYF,TRBD2,once,TRBV29-1,TRBJ2-7
TGTGCCAGCAGCTTGTGGCTAGCGATCCAAGAGACCCAGTACTTC,CASSLWLAIQETQYF,-,-,TRBV5-6,TRBJ2-5
TGTGCGGTCGGGGTCTCCTACGAGCAGTACTTC,CAVGVSYEQYF,-,-,TRBV7-9,TRBJ2-7
TGTGCCAGCAGTTTTACCGGGACAGGGTTGAAGACCGGGGAGCTGTTTTTT,CASSFTGTGLKTGELFF,TRBD1,-,TRBV27,TRBJ2-2
TGTGCCAGCAGCTTAGCGCTCGGGGGACAAGAGACCCAGTACTTC,CASSLALGGQETQYF,-,-,TRBV7-8,TRBJ2-5
TGCGCCAGCAGCCAAGAAGGGGGGGGAGGCGGGGAGCTGTTTTTT,CASSQEGGGGGELFF,-,-,TRBV4-1,TRBJ2-2
TGCGCCAGCAGCCAAGACTGGACAGGGGGCTGGGGGGCTGGCAATGAGCAGTTCTTC,CASSQDWTGGWGAGNEQFF,TRBD1,-,TRBV4-3,TRBJ2-1
TGCGCCAGCAGCTTCGGGGGCTCCTACGAGCAGTACTTC,CASSFGGSYEQYF,-,-,TRBV5-1,TRBJ2-7
TGTGCCAGCAGCTTAGAGTGGGCCAACTCTGGAAACACCATATATTTT,CASSLEWANSGNTIYF,-,-,TRBV7-8,TRBJ1-3
TGTGCCAGCAGCATACCGGGACAGCCCTACGAGCAGTACTTC,CASSIPGQPYEQYF,TRBD1,-,TRBV11-2,TRBJ2-7
TGTGCCAGCAGTTACTCGACGGACAACCCGAACACTGAAGCTTTCTTT,CASSYSTDNPNTEAFF,-,once,TRBV6-5,TRBJ1-1
TGTGCCAGCAGCCCTGGCCTCAGGGGCAGCGGGGAGCTGTTTTTT,CASSPGLRGSGELFF,-,-,TRBV13,TRBJ2-2
TGTGCCAGCAGCTCAAACCCCCCTAAGGGAGACAAACTGTTTTTT,CASSSNPPKGDKLFF,-,-,TRBV5-6,TRBJ1-4
TGTGCCAGCAGCTTAGAGGGTTCGGGACAGGGGTACAATGAGCAGTTCTTC,CASSLEGSGQGYNEQFF,TRBD1,once,TRBV11-3,TRBJ2-1
TGTGCCAGCAGCGCATTCCGGGACAACTCCTACGAGCAGTACTTC,CASSAFRDNSYEQYF,-,-,TRBV9,TRBJ2-7
TGTGCCAGCAGTTTCAACCGACAGGGCCCCAATTCACCCCTCCACTTT,CASSFNRQGPNSPLHF,TRBD1,-,TRBV27,TRBJ1-6
TGTGCCAGCAACACTCAGGGAATCACAGATACGCAGTATTTT,CASNTQGITDTQYF,-,-,TRBV7-9,TRBJ2-3
TGTGCCAGCAGTGACAGTGAGAGTGGAGCTAATGAAAAACTGTTTTTT,CASSDSESGANEKLFF,-,-,TRBV25-1,TRBJ1-4
TGTGCCAGCAGTGCGGGCGGGGGGGCCGGAGAGACCCAGTACTTC,CASSAGGGAGETQYF,TRBD2,-,TRBV2,TRBJ2-5
TGCGCCAGCAGCCAAGATCGGCAGGGCAGCTCCTACGAGCAGTACTTC,CASSQDRQGSSYEQYF,-,-,TRBV4-3,TRBJ2-7
TGTGCCAGCAGCCCCTCGACTAGCGCGGGCAATGAGCAGTTCTTC,CASSPSTSAGNEQFF,TRBD2,once,TRBV6-5,TRBJ2-1
TGTGCCAGCAGCTATGGGGAGGGGTACGAGCAGTACTTC,CASSYGEGYEQYF,TRBD2,-,TRBV9,TRBJ2-7
TGTGCCAGCAGCTCAGGACAGGGAATGAACACTGAAGCTTTCTTT,CASSSGQGMNTEAFF,TRBD1,few,TRBV11-2,TRBJ1-1
TGTGCCAGCAGCCCCCGCGCGGGGATCCCTAACGAGCAGTACTTC,CASSPRAGIPNEQYF,-,-,TRBV9,TRBJ2-7
TGTGCCAGCAGCCCACCAATGAGCGGGGGGGCGCAAGAGACCCAGTACTTC,CASSPPMSGGAQETQYF,TRBD2,-,TRBV7-6,TRBJ2-5
TGTGCCAGCAGTTACTCGAATCAGGGCTACGAGCAGTACTTC,CASSYSNQGYEQYF,-,few,TRBV6-5,TRBJ2-7
TGTGCCAGCAGCTTTCGGGGGACTAATGAAAAACTGTTTTTT,CASSFRGTNEKLFF,-,-,TRBV5-4,TRBJ1-4
TGTGCCAGTAGTTTGGCAGGGGGATTTACCGGGGAGCTGTTTTTT,CASSLAGGFTGELFF,TRBD1,once,TRBV19,TRBJ2-2